Below are 18 T cell receptor beta chains sequenced from a single sample in a study of molecular identifiers for immune sequencing clone quantification. TCRdb itself ran the PCR reads through MiXCR, one entry per CDR3 protein. The table lists about half a million distinct CDR3 sequences, 20% to 25% of them singletons, with approximately 0.84% in the top ten. The sample consisted of naive CD8+ T cells from blood, with Jurkat cell RNA spiked in. Subset specified: FACS-sorted CD8+CD4-CCR7+CD45RA+ naive T cells. The origin of the receptors is a human donor in good health. Some libraries in this study had Jurkat cell RNA spiked in.

This clonotype was detected many times. The CDR3 nucleotides are TGTGCCAGCAGACAGGGCGCGGAGACCCAGTACTTC. It is translated as CASRQGAETQYF. J is TRBJ2-5 and V is TRBV6-2 or TRBV6-3; D is perhaps TRBD1 (6 bases). The CDR3 is 12 amino acids. V dropped 6 bases and J dropped 5 bases, with 10 bases sitting between them. From germline, CDR1 is MNHEY and CDR2 SVGEGT.

Of note for this clonotype: One base away lies a much larger clone, so this may be a sequencing read error. The chain combines TRBV5-1 with TRBJ2-3, with 7 bases matching TRBD2. Trimming removed 3 bases from V and 5 bases from J; junction bases left unmatched: 9. The germline V gene has CDR1 SGHRS and CDR2 YFSETQ. The CDR3 is 15 amino acids. The CDR3 nucleotides are TGCGCCAGCAGCTCACCGGGGGGAGGTAAAGATACGCAGTATTTT. Translated, it gives CASSSPGGGKDTQYF. Full variable domain (outside the CDR3, taken from reference TRBV5-1 and TRBJ2-3): KAGVTQTPRYLIKTRGQQVTLSCSPISGHRSVSWYQQTPGQGLQFLFEYFSETQRNKGNFPGRFSGRQFSNSRSEMNVSTLELGDSALYLCASSSPGGGKDTQYFGPGTRLTVL.

Many counts were recorded for this clonotype. The J gene is TRBJ1-1, the V gene TRBV9; D not certain. With 4 bases removed from V and 3 bases from J, the gap between germline ends came to 13 bases. The CDR3 contains 14 residues. Germline assignment: CDR1 SGDLS and CDR2 YYNGEE. CDR3 bases: TGTGCCAGCAGCCCCCCCTCGGACCACACTGAAGCTTTCTTT. This codes for CASSPPSDHTEAFF.

This clonotype came up many times. The rearrangement links TRBV4-1 to TRBJ1-1; the D is unclear. Trimming removed 6 bases from V and 0 bases from J, with 14 bases in between. Germline V gene lookup returns CDR1 MGHRA and CDR2 YSYEKL. The CDR3 is made up of 15 amino acids. In nucleotides, the CDR3 is TGCGCCAGCAGTCAAAAGTCAGTAGTGAACACTGAAGCTTTCTTT. Translating gives CASSQKSVVNTEAFF.

This clonotype was picked up many times. This chain links TRBV11-2 with TRBJ2-3, with TRBD1 matching over 8 bases. The length of the CDR3 is 15 residues. With V trimmed by 1 base and J by 4 bases, 4 bases remained unmatched. Per germline, CDR1 SGHAT and CDR2 FQNNGV. CDR3 residues: CASSLGTGPSDTQYF. The CDR3, as DNA: TGTGCCAGCAGCTTAGGGACAGGGCCATCAGATACGCAGTATTTT.

Only a few counts were recorded for this clonotype. This chain joins TRBV6-1 and TRBJ2-7; D remains ambiguous. Germline V gene sequence: CDR1 MNHNS, CDR2 SASEGT. This CDR3 has 16 amino acids. V was pared by 0 bases and J by 2 bases, with 14 bases between. As DNA, the CDR3 is TGTGCCAGCAGTGAAGCAAAGGGTGGTCCTACCTACGAGCAGTACTTC. Its translation is CASSEAKGGPTYEQYF.

This clonotype was recorded at least ten times. V is TRBV7-8 and J is TRBJ1-4; perhaps TRBD1 as D (6 bases). The germline V gene has CDR1 SGHVS and CDR2 FQNEAQ. This CDR3 contains 14 residues. The V and J ends lost 5 bases and 8 bases respectively, with 15 bases between them. Written as DNA, the CDR3 is TGTGCCAGCAGCCCGCGGACAGATAGGGAAAAACTGTTTTTT. Protein: CASSPRTDREKLFF. The entire variable domain, with the rest obtained from reference TRBV7-8 and TRBJ1-4, is as follows: GAGVSQSPRYKVAKRGQDVALRCDPISGHVSLFWYQQALGQGPEFLTYFQNEAQLDKSGLPSDRFFAERPEGSVSTLKIQRTQQEDSAVYLCASSPRTDREKLFFGSGTQLSVL.

This clonotype occurred a few times. J is TRBJ2-5 and V is TRBV4-3; TRBD2 matches at 9 bases. This CDR3 is 18 amino acids long. The ends lost 1 base at V and 2 bases at J; junction bases unmatched: 11. The germline gives CDR1 LGHNA, CDR2 YSLEER. The CDR3 sequence is CASSQVYGSGGMQETQYF. DNA of the CDR3: TGCGCCAGCAGCCAAGTGTATGGTAGCGGGGGTATGCAAGAGACCCAGTACTTC.

Concerning this clonotype itself: This clone may be a read error of a much larger clone one base away. The chain links TRBV5-5 to TRBJ1-1, with D uncertain. CDR1 and CDR2 from the germline V gene are SGHKS and YYEKEE (reference sequence). CDR3 length equals 14 residues. CDR3 DNA: TGTGCCGGCAGCTTGGCTCCGGGGAACACTGAAGCTTTCTTT. This encodes CAGSLAPGNTEAFF.

This clonotype was observed at least ten times. The chain carries TRBV7-6 and TRBJ2-2; 8 positions agree with TRBD1. This CDR3 contains 14 residues. With 4 bases clipped from V and 5 bases from J, the junction kept 3 bases outside the gene matches. The germline gives CDR1 SGHVS, CDR2 FNYEAQ. The CDR3 loop reads CASSSDRETGELFF. CDR3 in DNA: TGTGCCAGCAGCTCGGACAGGGAGACCGGGGAGCTGTTTTTT.

At least ten counts were recorded for this clonotype. The genes are TRBV4-3 and TRBJ1-6, with D tentatively TRBD1 (6 bases). Germline CDR1 and CDR2: LGHNA and YSLEER. The CDR3 totals 17 residues. Between the trimmed V and J ends, which lost 0 bases and 10 bases, there was a span of 19 bases. The CDR3 sequence is CASSQDRRTADESPLHF. The CDR3 DNA is TGCGCCAGCAGCCAAGATCGTCGGACAGCGGATGAGTCACCCCTCCACTTT.

This clonotype was seen once. This may come from a read error, since a much larger clone is one base off. The conserved final phenylalanine or tryptophan is absent from the CDR3, which likely points to a read error. The chain uses TRBV4-1 and TRBJ1-1, with D hard to call. Germline values: CDR1 MGHRA, CDR2 YSYEKL. This CDR3 contains 14 residues. V dropped 0 bases and J dropped 4 bases, with 9 bases sitting between them. As DNA, the CDR3 is TGCGCCAGCAGCCAAGATGCGGTGGCCACTGAAGCTTTCTTA. Protein: CASSQDAVATEAFL.

This clonotype has only a few counts. This chain joins TRBV27 and TRBJ2-2; D uncertain. There are 13 residues in the CDR3. The germline V gene has CDR1 MNHEY and CDR2 SMNVEV (reference sequence). V was trimmed by 0 bases and J by 10 bases, leaving 9 bases between them. In DNA, the CDR3 is TGTGCCAGCAGTTTATCGGCAGCTGAGGAGCTGTTTTTT. Amino acid sequence: CASSLSAAEELFF.

Comments on this clonotype: A much more abundant neighbour one base away suggests this may be a read error. The genes are TRBV5-6 and TRBJ1-5; the D gene is possibly TRBD1 (6 bases). The CDR3 is made up of 12 amino acids. V dropped 5 bases and J dropped 9 bases, with 12 bases sitting between them. CDR1 is SGHDT, CDR2 YYEEEE, per germline. CDR3 bases: TGTGCCAGCAGTCCCGAACAGGGGCCCCAGCATTTT. This sequence encodes CASSPEQGPQHF. Full variable domain (remainder filled in from reference TRBV5-6 and TRBJ1-5): DAGVTQSPTHLIKTRGQQVTLRCSPKSGHDTVSWYQQALGQGPQFIFQYYEEEERQRGNFPDRFSGHQFPNYSSELNVNALLLGDSALYLCASSPEQGPQHFGDGTRLSIL.

The sample holds a few counts of this clonotype. The V gene is TRBV4-2, the J gene TRBJ1-1; 10 nucleotides align to TRBD1. Germline CDR1 and CDR2: LGHNA and YNFKEQ. The junction had 19 bases not matched to a gene; V was cut back by 4 bases and J by 5 bases. This CDR3 has 19 amino acids. The CDR3 DNA reads TGTGCCAGCAGCCCGGAACTTGGACAGGGGGTACAAATAAGGACTGAAGCTTTCTTT. Translating it yields CASSPELGQGVQIRTEAFF.

This clonotype was counted between two and nine times. The chain recombines TRBV14 with TRBJ2-2; TRBD2 matches 11 bases. Trimming cost V 0 bases and J 4 bases; bases outside gene matches: 4. Germline V gene data show CDR1 as SGHDN and CDR2 as FVKESK. CDR3 length: 17 amino acids. CDR3 in amino acids: CASSQDETSGITGELFF. The CDR3 DNA is TGTGCCAGCAGCCAAGATGAGACTAGCGGGATCACCGGGGAGCTGTTTTTT.

This clonotype showed up just a few times. The chain links TRBV6-2 or TRBV6-3 to TRBJ1-1; perhaps TRBD1 as D (6 bases). Germline CDR1 is MNHEY and CDR2 is SVGEGT. Between the trimmed V and J ends, which lost 2 bases and 1 base, there was a span of 20 bases. This CDR3 is 18 amino acids long. In DNA, the CDR3 is TGTGCCAGCAGTTACGTCAGGGGAATTGGTAGTCGGAACACTGAAGCTTTCTTT. Translation: CASSYVRGIGSRNTEAFF.

This clonotype was seen ten or more times. The rearrangement links TRBV5-1 to TRBJ1-1; perhaps TRBD1 as D (5 bases). The CDR3 has 15 residues. Germline values: CDR1 SGHRS, CDR2 YFSETQ. Trimming removed 0 bases at V and 1 base at J, with 10 bases between. CDR3 loop: CASSLVGQQNTEAFF. CDR3 coding DNA: TGCGCCAGCAGCTTGGTGGGGCAGCAGAACACTGAAGCTTTCTTT.